What follows are 24 T cell receptor beta chains derived from one specimen sequenced in a study of technical replicates of blood from several donors (dated by TCRdb to 2017 to 2019). Library construction relied on the immunoSEQ multiplex PCR assay. Here the immuneACCESS table is served through TCRdb, limited to in-frame sequences with V and J called. Missing clones are a known gap in these copies; in checked studies unresolved V genes cover under half, and the rest lacks a known reason. In this sample the table shows fewer than 100,000 clones, about 97% of which occur a single time. Around 0.18% of the sample lies in the top ten. Sequences were obtained from T cells isolated from PBMCs. All receptors derive from a human donor in good health.

The chain is built from TRBV7-9 and TRBJ2-1, with 9 bases aligning to TRBD1. The germline gives CDR1 SEHNR, CDR2 FQNEAQ (reference sequence). V was pared by 1 base and J by 8 bases, with 3 bases of the junction left unmatched. The CDR3 extends over 14 amino acids. CDR3 DNA: TGTGCCAGCAGCTTAGGGACAGGGGAGGATGAGCAGTTCTTC. Translating it yields CASSLGTGEDEQFF.

This sequence joins TRBV10-2 and TRBJ2-5; 9 bases agree with TRBD2. Looked up from germline, CDR1 is WSHSY and CDR2 is SAAADI. The CDR3 extends over 15 amino acids. Unmatched junction bases numbered 6, after V lost 3 bases and J lost 4 bases. Here the CDR3 DNA reads TGCGCCAGCAGTGATCCTAGCGGGGAGGTAGAGACCCAGTACTTC. Its translation is CASSDPSGEVETQYF.

This chain uses TRBV11-1 with TRBJ1-6, with D unresolved. The CDR3 loop spans 15 amino acids. Germline loops: CDR1 SGHAT, CDR2 FQDESV (reference sequence). V shed 5 bases and J shed 2 bases, with 10 bases lying between them. Here the CDR3 DNA reads TGTGCCAGCAGCCCCCCGGGGACCTATAATTCACCCCTCCACTTT. This gives the protein CASSPPGTYNSPLHF. Full variable domain (rest looked up from reference TRBV11-1 and TRBJ1-6): EAEVAQSPRYKITEKSQAVAFWCDPISGHATLYWYRQILGQGPELLVQFQDESVVDDSQLPKDRFSAERLKGVDSTLKIQPAELGDSAMYLCASSPPGTYNSPLHFGNGTRLTVT.

V usage is TRBV4-1 and J usage is TRBJ2-7; no clear D. The CDR3 contains 19 residues. The germline V and J ends were trimmed by 3 bases and 2 bases, with 26 bases remaining between them. Germline loops: CDR1 MGHRA, CDR2 YSYEKL. The DNA of the CDR3 is TGCGCCAGCAGCCACCCGCGTTCCCGCGGCGCCGTGATCCCCTACGAGCAGTACTTC. Translating gives CASSHPRSRGAVIPYEQYF.

The J gene is TRBJ2-1, the V gene TRBV19; D not certain. The CDR3 is made up of 13 amino acids. Per germline, CDR1 LNHDA and CDR2 SQIVND (reference sequence). The V end lost 1 base, the J end lost 9 bases, and 10 bases lay between the germline ends. CDR3 sequence reads: CASSIGLAAEQFF. Here the CDR3 DNA reads TGTGCCAGTAGTATAGGACTGGCAGCTGAGCAGTTCTTC. The full variable domain, in which reference TRBV19 and TRBJ2-1 provide the parts outside the CDR3, is DGGITQSPKYLFRKEGQNVTLSCEQNLNHDAMYWYRQDPGQGLRLIYYSQIVNDFQKGDIAEGYSVSREKKESFPLTVTSAQKNPTAFYLCASSIGLAAEQFFGPGTRLTVL.

This clone appeared once. CDR3 loop: CASSATGTGDYTF. Written as DNA, the CDR3 is TGTGCCAGCAGTGCAACCGGGACAGGGGACTACACCTTC. This chain links TRBV25-1 with TRBJ1-2, with 10 bases aligning to TRBD1. CDR1 and CDR2 from the germline V gene are MGHDK and SYGVNS. The CDR3 sequence is 13 residues long. V shed 4 bases and J 10 bases; nucleotides not matched to a gene: 6.

The rearrangement uses TRBV28 and TRBJ1-2; the match to TRBD1 covers 10 bases. The germline gives CDR1 MDHEN, CDR2 SYDVKM. CDR3 length: 14 amino acids. V lost 6 bases, J lost 5 bases, and 6 bases stayed unmatched. The CDR3 sequence is CASSLTGGEYGYTF. The CDR3 bases are TGTGCCAGCAGCCTGACAGGGGGCGAGTATGGCTACACCTTC.

This rearrangement joins TRBV30 to TRBJ2-3; 13 bases are a match to TRBD2. J lost 4 bases, V lost 0 bases, and 13 bases had no gene match. Germline values: CDR1 GTSNPN, CDR2 SVGIG (reference sequence). This CDR3 region has 19 residues. The CDR3 loop reads CAWSVTRTSGGSRADTQYF. The CDR3, as DNA: TGTGCCTGGAGTGTAACGCGGACTAGCGGGGGAAGTAGGGCAGATACGCAGTATTTT.

This clone was recorded once. The rearrangement uses TRBV9 and TRBJ2-5; D possibly corresponds to TRBD2 (5 bases). Looked up from germline, CDR1 is SGDLS and CDR2 is YYNGEE. Trimming removed 0 bases from V and 2 bases from J, with 11 bases in between. The CDR3 consists of 15 residues. The CDR3 protein is CASSVGWELQETQYF. The CDR3 nucleotides read TGTGCCAGCAGCGTAGGATGGGAGCTTCAAGAGACCCAGTACTTC.

The V call is TRBV4-1, the J call TRBJ2-7; TRBD2 agrees at 9 bases. J lost 6 bases, V lost 7 bases, and 10 bases had no gene match. Germline values: CDR1 MGHRA, CDR2 YSYEKL. The CDR3 is 14 residues long. CDR3 sequence reads: CASTLAGVTGEQYF. In nucleotides, the CDR3 is TGCGCCAGCACCTTAGCGGGAGTAACTGGCGAGCAGTACTTC.

To note about this clone: Other DNA variants within this sample encode the same CDR3. The chain is built from TRBV15 and TRBJ2-5; D not certain. Trimming stripped 1 base from V and 1 base from J, with 10 bases between. Germline CDR1 and CDR2: LNHNV and YYDKDF (reference sequence). This CDR3 region has 15 residues. The CDR3 coding sequence is TGTGCCACCAGCAGAGGTAGTAGTGGCCAAGAGACCCAGTACTTC. Translation: CATSRGSSGQETQYF.

The V call is TRBV5-1, the J call TRBJ2-7; D is possibly TRBD1 (5 bases). V was pared by 3 bases and J by 0 bases, with 7 bases between. The CDR3 consists of 13 residues. CDR1 is SGHRS and CDR2 is YFSETQ in the germline V gene. CDR3 in amino acids: CASSSDNSYEQYF. The CDR3 DNA reads as TGCGCCAGCAGCTCGGACAACTCCTACGAGCAGTACTTC.

The V and J genes are TRBV11-2 and TRBJ1-4, with D unclear. V was cut by 4 bases and J by 5 bases, with 17 bases left in between. The V gene's germline CDR1 is SGHAT and CDR2 FQNNGV. The CDR3 contains 16 residues. The CDR3: CASSSIMGRLNEKLFF. The CDR3 DNA is TGTGCCAGCAGCTCCATCATGGGTCGACTAAATGAAAAACTGTTTTTT.

The chain has TRBV6-6 and TRBJ1-1, with TRBD1 matching over 7 bases. Germline CDR1 MNHNY, CDR2 SVGAGI (reference sequence). The V segment lost 4 bases and the J segment 0 bases; nucleotides outside the gene matches: 5. The CDR3 has 15 amino acids. CDR3 residues: CASSFRQGLNTEAFF. The DNA for the CDR3 is TGTGCCAGCAGTTTTAGACAGGGCCTGAACACTGAAGCTTTCTTT.

In its sample, this clone was seen once. The chain carries TRBV7-2 and TRBJ2-5; 8 positions agree with TRBD1. CDR1 is SGHTA and CDR2 is FQGNSA in the germline V gene. This CDR3 region has 14 residues. The J segment lost 3 bases and the V segment lost 4 bases, leaving 4 bases of the junction unmatched. The CDR3 DNA reads as TGTGCCAGCAGCTCTAACAGGGGGAAAGAGACCCAGTACTTC. Translation gives CASSSNRGKETQYF.

This chain uses TRBV7-9 with TRBJ1-1, with 9 bases fitting TRBD1. The CDR3 is 15 residues long. V shed 5 bases and J 7 bases; nucleotides not matched to a gene: 11. In germline, CDR1 is SEHNR, CDR2 FQNEAQ (reference sequence). CDR3 region: CASSRGTGGRIEAFF. For the CDR3, the DNA is TGTGCCAGCAGCCGAGGTACAGGGGGCCGAATTGAAGCTTTCTTT.

V is TRBV5-1 and J is TRBJ2-5; D call uncertain. Germline assignment: CDR1 SGHRS and CDR2 YFSETQ. Between the trimmed V and J ends, which lost 2 bases and 2 bases, there was a span of 10 bases. The CDR3 loop spans 14 amino acids. CDR3 in amino acids: CASSFRQEQETQYF. The DNA for the CDR3 is TGCGCCAGCAGCTTCCGACAAGAACAAGAGACCCAGTACTTC.

The rearrangement links TRBV7-9 to TRBJ1-1, with 8 bases lining up with TRBD1. V lost 4 bases and J lost 9; bases outside the gene matches: 4. In germline, CDR1 is SEHNR, CDR2 FQNEAQ (reference sequence). The CDR3 runs 12 residues. The chain's CDR3 is CASSSQGEQAFF. The CDR3 bases are TGTGCCAGCAGCTCACAGGGGGAGCAAGCTTTCTTT.

The chain combines TRBV5-1 with TRBJ1-1; D is perhaps TRBD1 (6 bases). Germline CDR1 SGHRS, CDR2 YFSETQ. V was clipped by 6 bases and J by 4 bases, with 22 bases between them. The CDR3 totals 16 residues. This CDR3 reads CASKTGTPLVVTEAFF. The CDR3, as DNA: TGCGCCAGCAAAACCGGGACACCTTTGGTTGTCACTGAAGCTTTCTTT.

The chain recombines TRBV4-2 with TRBJ2-6; TRBD2 might be the D (6 bases). V dropped 2 bases and J dropped 2 bases, with 10 bases sitting between them. Per the germline V gene, CDR1 is LGHNA and CDR2 is YNFKEQ. The CDR3 contains 16 residues. The chain's CDR3 is CASSQSSGAGANVLTF. CDR3 coding DNA: TGTGCCAGCAGCCAATCTTCGGGAGCTGGGGCCAACGTCCTGACTTTC.

V usage is TRBV7-6 and J usage is TRBJ2-3; weak D call: TRBD2 (6 bases). The V gene lost 4 bases and the J gene lost 0 bases, with 11 bases spanning the gap. This CDR3 comprises 15 residues. Germline V gene data show CDR1 as SGHVS and CDR2 as FNYEAQ. CDR3 amino acids: CASSSRGTSTDTQYF. CDR3 in DNA: TGTGCCAGCAGCTCCCGGGGGACTAGCACAGATACGCAGTATTTT.

V gene TRBV21-1 combines with J gene TRBJ1-5. TRBV21-1 is a documented pseudogene. CDR3 length: 14 amino acids. CDR3 bases: TGTGCCAGCAGCCTCGGACGGGGGAATCAGCCCCAGCATTTT. As protein: CASSLGRGNQPQHF.

The chain is built from TRBV7-2 and TRBJ2-3, with 10 bases identical to TRBD2. The CDR3 totals 17 residues. The V gene end was trimmed by 1 base and the J gene end by 4 bases; junction bases not matched to a gene: 8. Germline lookup yields CDR1 SGHTA and CDR2 FQGNSA. The CDR3 is CASSLVHSGGLADTQYF. The CDR3 DNA sequence: TGTGCCAGCAGCTTAGTCCATAGCGGGGGGTTAGCAGATACGCAGTATTTT.

V is TRBV7-9 and J is TRBJ2-7; 8 bases line up with TRBD2. The germline V gene encodes CDR1 SEHNR and CDR2 FQNEAQ (reference sequence). Losses at the gene ends were 8 bases for V and 1 base for J; bases not matched to a gene: 7. This CDR3 is 14 amino acids long. The CDR3 DNA reads TGTGCCAGCCTTAAGGCGGGAGGATCCTACGAGCAGTACTTC. It translates to CASLKAGGSYEQYF.